The 5 T cell receptor beta chains presented below share a single source sample, sequenced in a study of blood T cell repertoires in COVID-19 (dated by TCRdb to between 2020 and 2021). Preparation of the library involved the immunoSEQ multiplex PCR assay. TCRdb obtained this table from immuneACCESS and retained in-frame rearrangements with V and J assigned. These tables miss some clones; where compared with another copy, unresolved V genes account for less than half of the shortfall, and the remainder is unexplained. In this sample the table shows approximately 210,000 clones, approximately 84% of which occur a single time. The ten top clones hold 4.5% to 6% of the sample. The sample comprised peripheral blood. The receptors were gathered from a woman aged 70-85 years with active or convalescent COVID-19.

The V call is TRBV5-1, the J call TRBJ2-2; TRBD2 agrees at 12 bases. V lost 6 bases to trimming and J lost 8 bases; unmatched junction nucleotides: 2. Germline values: CDR1 SGHRS, CDR2 YFSETQ. CDR3 length: 13 residues. As DNA, the CDR3 is TGCGCCAGCACTGGACTAGCGGGAGGGGAGCTGTTTTTT. It yields the protein CASTGLAGGELFF.

The genes are TRBV3-1 (or the pseudogene TRBV3-2) and TRBJ1-3; no clear D. The CDR3 is 15 residues long. V lost 1 base, J lost 0 bases, and 7 bases lay in between. The germline CDR1 and CDR2 sequences are LGHDT and YNNKEL (reference sequence). CDR3 sequence: CASSQVGSSGNTIYF. CDR3 nucleotide sequence: TGTGCCAGCAGCCAAGTTGGCAGCTCTGGAAACACCATATATTTT.

The chain has TRBV11-2 and TRBJ2-1, with 10 bases fitting TRBD2. Germline loops: CDR1 SGHAT, CDR2 FQNNGV. V lost 2 bases, J lost 11 bases, and 6 bases stayed unmatched. The CDR3 has 14 residues. CDR3 amino acids: CASSLSPSGSKQFF. The CDR3 DNA reads TGTGCCAGCAGCTTAAGTCCTAGCGGGAGCAAGCAGTTCTTC.

This clone was observed a few times. The chain carries TRBV19 and TRBJ2-2; the D is unclear. Germline V gives CDR1 LNHDA, CDR2 SQIVND (reference sequence). CDR3 length: 15 residues. V was clipped by 3 bases and J by 0 bases, with 8 bases between them. The CDR3 sequence: CASSIGRTNTGELFF. The CDR3 DNA reads TGTGCCAGTAGTATCGGTAGAACGAACACCGGGGAGCTGTTTTTT. The full variable domain, rest sourced from reference TRBV19 and TRBJ2-2, is DGGITQSPKYLFRKEGQNVTLSCEQNLNHDAMYWYRQDPGQGLRLIYYSQIVNDFQKGDIAEGYSVSREKKESFPLTVTSAQKNPTAFYLCASSIGRTNTGELFFGEGSRLTVL.

The rearrangement joins TRBV19 to TRBJ2-1; no clear D gene. The CDR3 extends over 12 amino acids. V was clipped by 4 bases and J by 3 bases, with 4 bases between them. The germline gives CDR1 LNHDA, CDR2 SQIVND (reference sequence). CDR3 amino acids: CASSTNYNEQFF. DNA of the CDR3: TGTGCCAGTAGTACAAACTACAATGAGCAGTTCTTC.